This T cell receptor (beta chain) appears in the sequencing data of a study of blood T cell repertoires in COVID-19. Background on the study: Italy, Spain and the United States were the sources of the convalescent and acute COVID-19 samples.

Here immunoSEQ multiplex PCR was the method, and the copy in TCRdb shows in-frame clones only, minus some. The repertoire includes roughly 200,000 clones, approximately 86% of them detected once, and approximately 2.4% sits in the top ten. The CDR3 consists of 15 residues. The germline CDR1 and CDR2 sequences are SGHNT and YENEEA. V was cut by 2 bases and J by 4 bases, with 15 bases left in between. Participants were aged roughly 18 to 89 years from approximately 25 US areas. Participant-given clinical history determined each cohort assignment. Symptom resolution, clearance, or two negative PCRs marked the recovered donors of Cohort 3.

J is TRBJ2-7 and V is TRBV11-3; tentatively, D is TRBD2 (6 bases). The receptor comes from a woman aged 25-40 years who had recovered from COVID-19. The source material was PBMCs or T cells enriched from blood (not recorded which). The CDR3 reads CASSLSLPGRYEQYF. CDR3 nucleotide sequence: TGTGCCAGCAGCTTAAGTCTCCCAGGGAGGTACGAGCAGTACTTC. Together with reference TRBV11-3 and TRBJ2-7, the CDR3 gives the full variable domain: EAGVVQSPRYKIIEKKQPVAFWCNPISGHNTLYWYLQNLGQGPELLIRYENEEAVDDSQLPKDRFSAERLKGVDSTLKIQPAELGDSAVYLCASSLSLPGRYEQYFGPGTRLTVT.